The rows below give T cell receptor beta chains drawn from one sample of a study of blood T cell repertoires in COVID-19. Clones were read by immunoSEQ multiplex PCR, and TCRdb kept only the in-frame ones, dropping some. The repertoire includes around 220,000 clones, approximately 86% of them detected once, and 14% to 15% sits in the top ten. Input material: PBMCs or T cells enriched from blood (not recorded which). The source of these receptors is a woman between 45 and 60 years old with acute COVID-19. Each CDR3 is given with its conserved first and last residue. The order of the fields is J gene, V gene, clone size, D gene, CDR3 DNA, CDR3 protein. A D gene is named only where the DNA matches it firmly. Clone size appears in some rows only: once, few, many, or a class for an expanded clone.

J: TRBJ2-3; V: TRBV19; size: .; D: TRBD2; DNA: TGTGCCAGTAGCTCAGCGGGAGGGTTCTCAGATACGCAGTATTTT; CDR3: CASSSAGGFSDTQYF
J: TRBJ1-5; V: TRBV18; size: .; D: .; DNA: TGTGCCAGCTCACCACCGTCGGGGAATGGGCCCCAGCATTTT; CDR3: CASSPPSGNGPQHF
J: TRBJ1-4; V: TRBV7-2; size: .; D: TRBD1; DNA: TGTGCCAGCAGCTTTGGACAGGAGGTTGAAAAACTGTTTTTT; CDR3: CASSFGQEVEKLFF
J: TRBJ1-1; V: TRBV27; size: .; D: .; DNA: TGTGCCAGCAGTTTACAGGGTAGCACTGAAGCTTTCTTT; CDR3: CASSLQGSTEAFF
J: TRBJ2-3; V: TRBV6-5; size: .; D: TRBD2; DNA: TGTGCCAGCAGTTACTCAGAGACTAGCCCAGATACGCAGTATTTT; CDR3: CASSYSETSPDTQYF
J: TRBJ2-7; V: TRBV25-1; size: .; D: .; DNA: TGTGCCAGCAGTGGCCGACGGACAGCCGACGAGCAGTACTTC; CDR3: CASSGRRTADEQYF
J: TRBJ1-2; V: TRBV18; size: .; D: .; DNA: TGTGCCAGCTCCGTCGGGGATGGCTACACCTTC; CDR3: CASSVGDGYTF
J: TRBJ2-1; V: TRBV18; size: .; D: .; DNA: TGTGCCAGCTCACCGCGGGGCCAAAATGAGCAGTTCTTC; CDR3: CASSPRGQNEQFF
J: TRBJ2-7; V: TRBV30; size: .; D: TRBD2; DNA: TGTGCCTGGAGTGTGAGCGGGGCCTACGAGCAGTACTTC; CDR3: CAWSVSGAYEQYF
J: TRBJ1-5; V: TRBV28; size: .; D: TRBD1; DNA: TGTGCCAGCAGTCCCCGACAGGGAAACCAGCCCCAGCATTTT; CDR3: CASSPRQGNQPQHF
J: TRBJ1-2; V: TRBV4-1; size: .; D: .; DNA: TGCGCCAGCAGCCAAGATTACAGCTATGGCTACACCTTC; CDR3: CASSQDYSYGYTF
J: TRBJ2-1; V: TRBV4-2; size: once; D: TRBD2; DNA: TGTGCCAGCAGCCAGGCCGGACTAGCGGAGGGGGGTTACAATGAGCAGTTCTTC; CDR3: CASSQAGLAEGGYNEQFF
J: TRBJ1-5; V: TRBV6-5; size: .; D: TRBD1; DNA: TGTGCCAGCAGAACAGGGGGCAATCAGCCCCAGCATTTT; CDR3: CASRTGGNQPQHF
J: TRBJ2-4; V: TRBV7-2; size: .; D: .; DNA: TGTGCCAGCAGCTTAGCAGGGGGCGTTTCAGGAGGGGACTTC; CDR3: CASSLAGGVSGGDF
J: TRBJ1-1; V: TRBV7-8; size: few; D: .; DNA: TGTGCCAGCACCGCTCAGGGGTATACTGAAGCTTTCTTT; CDR3: CASTAQGYTEAFF
J: TRBJ1-5; V: TRBV12-3/TRBV12-4; size: .; D: .; DNA: TGTGCCAGCAGTATTCACAAGACAGATAAACAGCATTTT; CDR3: CASSIHKTDKQHF
J: TRBJ2-7; V: TRBV18; size: .; D: .; DNA: TGTGCCAGCTCACCGAGGACAGATTCCTACGAGCAGTACTTC; CDR3: CASSPRTDSYEQYF
J: TRBJ1-2; V: TRBV28; size: .; D: TRBD1; DNA: TGTGCCAGCAGCCAAGACAGGGATAACTATGGCTACACCTTC; CDR3: CASSQDRDNYGYTF
J: TRBJ1-2; V: TRBV9; size: .; D: .; DNA: TGTGCCAGCAGCGAAGGGGGAAACTATGGCTACACCTTC; CDR3: CASSEGGNYGYTF
J: TRBJ1-5; V: TRBV19; size: few; D: TRBD1; DNA: TGTGCCAGTAGTTTCGACAGGGGCAATCAGCCCCAGCATTTT; CDR3: CASSFDRGNQPQHF
J: TRBJ1-1; V: TRBV4-3; size: .; D: .; DNA: TGCGCCAGCAGCCAGACGGGGGTTATGAACACTGAAGCTTTCTTT; CDR3: CASSQTGVMNTEAFF
J: TRBJ2-7; V: TRBV15; size: .; D: .; DNA: TGTGCCACCGGGTCCGGGGTCTACGAGCAGTACTTC; CDR3: CATGSGVYEQYF
J: TRBJ1-2; V: TRBV27; size: .; D: TRBD1; DNA: TGTGCCAGCAGTTCCTCCGCCGGACAGGGACACTATGGCTACACCTTC; CDR3: CASSSSAGQGHYGYTF
J: TRBJ1-1; V: TRBV3-1/TRBV3-2; size: .; D: TRBD1; DNA: TGTGCCAGCAGACCTACAGGGGCCCTCACTGAAGCTTTCTTT; CDR3: CASRPTGALTEAFF
J: TRBJ1-5; V: TRBV9; size: .; D: .; DNA: TGTGCCAGCAGCGCCGGACCCGGGGGCAATCAGCCCCAGCATTTT; CDR3: CASSAGPGGNQPQHF
J: TRBJ2-3; V: TRBV27; size: .; D: .; DNA: TGTGCCAGCAGTTTATCCGGGAGTCGGGACTCCCGCCGGGGAGATACGCAGTATTTT; CDR3: CASSLSGSRDSRRGDTQYF
J: TRBJ1-5; V: TRBV28; size: .; D: TRBD1; DNA: TGTGCCAGCAGTTTACCGGACAGGGTGCGTCAGCCCCAGCATTTT; CDR3: CASSLPDRVRQPQHF
J: TRBJ1-6; V: TRBV19; size: .; D: .; DNA: TGTGCCAGTAGTATCAATCAGGGCCCGGCTTCACCCCTCCACTTT; CDR3: CASSINQGPASPLHF
J: TRBJ1-5; V: TRBV18; size: .; D: .; DNA: TGTGCCAGCTCACAGGGAGAGCAGAATCAGCCCCAGCATTTT; CDR3: CASSQGEQNQPQHF
J: TRBJ1-4; V: TRBV4-3; size: .; D: TRBD1; DNA: TGCGCCAGCAGTCACATGGACAGGGGAAGGGAAAAACTGTTTTTT; CDR3: CASSHMDRGREKLFF
J: TRBJ2-5; V: TRBV5-4; size: .; D: .; DNA: TGTGCCAGCAGCTTGGACAAGATCCAAGAGACCCAGTACTTC; CDR3: CASSLDKIQETQYF
J: TRBJ1-1; V: TRBV6-5; size: .; D: .; DNA: TGTGCCAGCAGGGGGCTCCTGAACACTGAAGCTTTCTTT; CDR3: CASRGLLNTEAFF
J: TRBJ1-1; V: TRBV7-9; size: .; D: TRBD1; DNA: TGTGCCAGCAACATTCGGACAGGGGGAGAGTCTGAAGCTTTCTTT; CDR3: CASNIRTGGESEAFF
J: TRBJ1-6; V: TRBV15; size: .; D: .; DNA: TGTGCCACCAGCAGGACAGGTCTACCTTCACCCCTCCACTTT; CDR3: CATSRTGLPSPLHF
J: TRBJ2-5; V: TRBV29-1; size: .; D: .; DNA: TGCAGCGCCAATGGCCTAGCCCAAGAGACCCAGTACTTC; CDR3: CSANGLAQETQYF
J: TRBJ1-1; V: TRBV30; size: once; D: .; DNA: TGTGCCTGGAGTGTACGGGGGGGGATGAAGGGAGAAGCTTTCTTT; CDR3: CAWSVRGGMKGEAFF
J: TRBJ1-1; V: TRBV7-3; size: .; D: .; DNA: TGTGCCAGCAGCTTACGACAGAACACTGAAGCTTTCTTT; CDR3: CASSLRQNTEAFF